This T cell receptor beta chain originates from a study of vaccination effects on CD4 cells after COVID-19. The data were produced by immunoSEQ multiplex PCR, yet TCRdb's version contains in-frame clones alone and is incomplete. The data contain 45,000 to 60,000 clones, about 80% of them seen just once; the ten biggest clones take up approximately 10%. V was cut by 3 bases and J by 3 bases, with 10 bases left in between. This CDR3 region has 13 residues. Germline V gene sequence: CDR1 SGHNT, CDR2 YYREEE (reference sequence). General study points: Late post-vaccination, clones induced by infection and those induced by vaccine underwent marked clonal contraction.

CD4+ T cell isolation took place after 10 days of culture. This clone was found a few times. Its antigen remains unidentified. The clonotype comes from a human donor who had a prior SARS-CoV-2 infection. This sample comprised CD4+ T cells from PBMCs cultured without peptide, obtained before COVID-19 vaccination. J is TRBJ2-7 and V is TRBV5-4; D possibly uses TRBD1 or TRBD2 (6 bases each). CDR3 DNA: TGTGCCAGCAGCTCGGGGGCAGACTACGAGCAGTACTTC. It codes for CASSSGADYEQYF.